This T cell receptor beta chain was sequenced in a study of CD8+ T cells in alopecia areata. Study-wide points: Lesional scalp displayed greater clonality than normal scalp, most notably in alopecia totalis/universalis.

Judged by abundance, this clone is medium-sized. What it binds is unknown. Mouse germline and gene names are used. The CDR3 goes on 4 residues after the read ends, and that part is filled in from the germline J gene. Germline trimming cut 2 bases from V and 0 bases from J; bases unmatched to any gene: 2. The length of the CDR3 is 16 residues. Germline CDR1 NNHDY, CDR2 SYVADS. cDNA prepared by RNA extraction and subsequent reverse transcription served as the template for sequencing. Measured with immunoSEQ multiplex PCR; TCRdb has only the in-frame clones, and not every one. The counts give around 9,600 clones, none of them seen only once; under 20% is held by the top ten. A sort of pooled cutaneous lymph node cells used CD4, CD8alpha, NKG2D, NKG2ACE and other stains.

This chain joins TRBV13-3 and TRBJ2-5; TRBD2 matches at 11 bases. Sample: CD8+ T cells sorted from a lymph node. The source is a C3H/HeJ mouse with alopecia areata. MHC haplotype: H2-k. The CDR3 here is CASSETGGVNQDTQYF. The sequenced part of the CDR3 DNA is TGTGCCAGCAGTGAGACTGGGGGGGTTAACCAAGAC. Together with reference TRBV13-3 and TRBJ2-5, the CDR3 gives the full variable domain: EAAVTQSPRSKVAVTGGKVTLSCHQTNNHDYMYWYRQDTGHGLRLIHYSYVADSTEKGDIPDGYKASRPSQENFSLILELASLSQTAVYFCASSETGGVNQDTQYFGPGTRLLVL.